This T cell receptor (beta chain) was identified during a study of T cell responses to AZD1222 COVID-19 vaccine. Study observations and caveats: Rises in breadth and depth of Spike-specific TCRs came after two AZD1222 doses.

With regard to this clone: Its target is not known.

The CDR3 is 16 amino acids. CDR1 and CDR2 (germline): MNHNS, SASEGT. V was pared by 6 bases and J by 0 bases, with 16 bases between. The table came from immunoSEQ multiplex PCR; TCRdb's copy has only in-frame clones and leaves some out. The data contain over 100,000 clones, approximately 85% of them seen just once; the ten biggest clones take up 7.9%. The chain links TRBV6-1 to TRBJ2-3; D might be TRBD2 (7 bases). The TCR was taken from an adult who received the MenACWY meningococcal vaccine as a control. This material consisted of peripheral blood, taken 28 days after the second dose of the MenACWY control vaccine. CDR3 region: CASRERGGPSTDTQYF. CDR3 nucleotide sequence: TGTGCCAGCAGAGAAAGGGGGGGGCCGAGCACAGATACGCAGTATTTT.